These 20 T cell receptor beta chains came from one sample sequenced in a study of blood T cell repertoires in COVID-19. Assay used: immunoSEQ multiplex PCR; TCRdb lists only in-frame clones, some missing. The sample lists some 250,000 clones, more than 70% seen once, with about 1% in the top ten. Sample: peripheral blood. These receptors all come from a woman aged 40 to 55 who had recovered from COVID-19.

The chain links TRBV19 to TRBJ2-2; unclear D gene. Germline assignment: CDR1 LNHDA and CDR2 SQIVND (reference sequence). This CDR3 has 12 residues. Trimming took 3 bases from V and 8 from J, leaving 7 bases between them. The CDR3 nucleotides read TGTGCCAGTAGTATTTACGGGGGGGAGCTGTTTTTT. Protein sequence: CASSIYGGELFF.

The chain couples TRBV27 to TRBJ2-1; 14 nucleotides match TRBD2. The CDR3 has 17 amino acids. The germline V gene encodes CDR1 MNHEY and CDR2 SMNVEV (reference sequence). Trimming at V came to 6 bases and at J to 3 bases, leaving 7 bases not matched to a gene. This CDR3 reads CASSLPGLAGVYNEQFF. CDR3 coding DNA: TGTGCCAGCAGCCTACCGGGACTAGCGGGAGTCTACAATGAGCAGTTCTTC.

This chain joins TRBV19 and TRBJ2-3, with 7 bases identical to TRBD2. Trimming cost V 6 bases and J 3 bases; bases outside gene matches: 6. The CDR3 is 14 amino acids. Germline V CDR1 and CDR2: LNHDA, SQIVND (reference sequence). Here the CDR3 DNA reads TGTGCCAGTAGGGTGCGGGAGCGGACAGATACGCAGTATTTT. As protein: CASRVRERTDTQYF.

This chain links TRBV5-1 with TRBJ2-5; either TRBD1 or TRBD2 may fit D (10 bases each). This CDR3 comprises 22 residues. Germline V gene sequence: CDR1 SGHRS, CDR2 YFSETQ. The V end was cut by 4 bases, the J end by 9 bases, with 43 bases between. CDR3 sequence (DNA): TGCGCCAGCAGCCCCTACCTCGACAGGGGGCTTACCAGGACTAGCGGCCCGGGGGCCCAGTACTTC. Translated, it gives CASSPYLDRGLTRTSGPGAQYF.

This sequence joins TRBV7-9 and TRBJ2-7, with D possibly TRBD2 on 7 matching bases. This CDR3 has 16 residues. Germline CDR1 and CDR2: SEHNR and FQNEAQ (reference sequence). Trimming left V 5 bases short and J 5 bases short, with 22 bases between. The CDR3 DNA follows: TGTGCCAGCAGCCCCCCGAGTTGGGGGGGCGGGAACGAGCAGTACGTC. It yields the protein CASSPPSWGGGNEQYV.

This chain links TRBV7-2 with TRBJ2-1; possibly TRBD1 for D (7 bases). This CDR3 is 16 amino acids long. V was cut by 4 bases and J by 4 bases, with 17 bases left in between. CDR1 and CDR2 from the germline V gene are SGHTA and FQGNSA. The CDR3 reads CASSSPGGLIYNEQFF. The CDR3 nucleotides are TGTGCCAGCAGCTCCCCAGGGGGGCTAATATACAATGAGCAGTTCTTC. The full variable domain, completed using reference TRBV7-2 and TRBJ2-1, is GAGVSQSPSNKVTEKGKDVELRCDPISGHTALYWYRQSLGQGLEFLIYFQGNSAPDKSGLPSDRFSAERTGGSVSTLTIQRTQQEDSAVYLCASSSPGGLIYNEQFFGPGTRLTVL.

The CDR3 sequence is CSGGRIYEQYF. In nucleotides, the CDR3 is TGCAGTGGGGGCCGTATCTACGAGCAGTACTTC. V is TRBV20-1 and J is TRBJ2-7, with D possibly matching TRBD1 (5 bases). V lost 7 bases and J 3 bases, leaving 10 bases between the germline ends. CDR3 length: 11 amino acids. Looked up from germline, CDR1 is DFQATT and CDR2 is SNEGSKA (reference sequence).

The chain uses TRBV3-1 (or the pseudogene TRBV3-2) and TRBJ1-1; TRBD1 matches 8 bases. The V segment lost 1 base and the J segment 2 bases; nucleotides outside the gene matches: 3. This CDR3 spans 15 amino acids. The germline V gene encodes CDR1 LGHDT and CDR2 YNNKEL (reference sequence). CDR3 loop: CASSQGTGPNTEAFF. CDR3 sequence (DNA): TGTGCCAGCAGCCAAGGGACAGGGCCCAACACTGAAGCTTTCTTT.

The CDR3 nucleotides are TGTGCCAGCAGCCCCACACAGGGGACCAACGCTAACTATGGCTACACCTTC. It specifies CASSPTQGTNANYGYTF. The J gene is TRBJ1-2, the V gene TRBV5-4; 7 bases align to TRBD1. Germline values: CDR1 SGHNT, CDR2 YYREEE (reference sequence). V dropped 4 bases and J dropped 0; count of bases not matched to a gene: 12. This CDR3 has 17 residues.

About this clone itself: Other nucleotide sequences from this sample produce the same CDR3. The rearrangement joins TRBV15 to TRBJ1-5; TRBD1 agrees at 11 bases. Germline-derived CDR1 and CDR2 are LNHNV and YYDKDF (reference sequence). Trimming cost V 5 bases and J 7 bases; bases outside gene matches: 7. The CDR3 sequence is 15 residues long. CDR3 in DNA: TGTGCCACCAGCCCGGACAGGGGGCCCGGGCAGCCCCAGCATTTT. This codes for CATSPDRGPGQPQHF. Based on the CDR3 plus reference TRBV15 and TRBJ1-5, the full variable domain is DAMVIQNPRYQVTQFGKPVTLSCSQTLNHNVMYWYQQKSSQAPKLLFHYYDKDFNNEADTPDNFQSRRPNTSFCFLDIRSPGLGDTAMYLCATSPDRGPGQPQHFGDGTRLSIL.

This chain connects TRBV11-2 to TRBJ2-1; the match to TRBD2 covers 7 bases. The CDR3 contains 15 residues. Germline values: CDR1 SGHAT, CDR2 FQNNGV. V gave up 5 bases and J gave up 10 bases; unmatched junction bases: 14. The CDR3 protein is CASSSLAGEGREQFF. CDR3 DNA: TGTGCCAGCAGCAGTCTGGCGGGAGAGGGCAGGGAGCAGTTCTTC.

The chain employs TRBV20-1 and TRBJ1-2, with D tentatively TRBD1 (5 bases). The CDR3 covers 11 residues. V shed 6 bases and J shed 8 bases, with 13 bases lying between them. Germline loops: CDR1 DFQATT, CDR2 SNEGSKA (reference sequence). The CDR3 DNA sequence: TGCAGTGCCCCGAGACAGTTGGGCTACACCTTC. It is translated as CSAPRQLGYTF.

The V call is TRBV2, the J call TRBJ1-1; maybe TRBD1 (5 bases). V lost 7 bases and J 4 bases, leaving 13 bases between the germline ends. The length of the CDR3 is 13 residues. Looked up from germline, CDR1 is SNHLY and CDR2 is FYNNEI. The CDR3 here is CASTMGRFTEAFF. The CDR3 nucleotides are TGTGCCAGCACAATGGGGCGATTCACTGAAGCTTTCTTT.

V usage is TRBV10-3 and J usage is TRBJ2-6; TRBD1 might be the D (6 bases). CDR3 length equals 14 residues. Trimming left V 0 bases short and J 12 bases short, with 12 bases between. CDR1 is ENHRY, CDR2 SYGVKD, per germline. The CDR3 DNA reads as TGTGCCATCAGTGAGTCACAGGGAACCCTCGTCCTGACTTTC. Its protein is CAISESQGTLVLTF.

The chain joins TRBV30 to TRBJ1-2; maybe TRBD1 (5 bases). The CDR3 consists of 13 residues. Trimming shortened V by 4 bases and J by 8 bases, and 17 bases separated the two germline ends. The V gene's germline CDR1 is GTSNPN and CDR2 SVGIG (reference sequence). Here the CDR3 reads CAWTPTGGRGYTF. As DNA, the CDR3 is TGTGCCTGGACCCCGACCGGGGGTAGAGGCTACACCTTC.

This clone was seen once. This chain links TRBV18 with TRBJ1-2, with D maybe TRBD1 (5 bases). Germline V gene sequence: CDR1 KGHSH, CDR2 LQKENI. CDR3 size: 16 residues. The V end was cut by 3 bases, the J end by 3 bases, with 17 bases between. The CDR3 reads CASSPLVGGVDYGYTF. The CDR3 region has the DNA TGTGCCAGCTCACCCCTGGTGGGGGGAGTAGACTATGGCTACACCTTC.

The chain uses TRBV24-1 and TRBJ1-5; perhaps TRBD1 as D (6 bases). Deletions cut 5 bases from V and 3 bases from J, with 10 bases between. CDR3 length: 14 amino acids. Germline V lookup: CDR1 KGHDR, CDR2 SFDVKD. The CDR3 DNA sequence: TGTGCCACCAGTGGCCCGGGACACAATCAGCCCCAGCATTTT. This codes for CATSGPGHNQPQHF.

The chain combines TRBV4-2 with TRBJ2-3, with 12 bases matching TRBD2. Trimming at V came to 0 bases and at J to 3 bases, leaving 10 bases not matched to a gene. Germline V lookup: CDR1 LGHNA, CDR2 YNFKEQ. This CDR3 is 19 amino acids long. Here the CDR3 reads CASSQEVLAGGPGTDTQYF. The CDR3 DNA follows: TGTGCCAGCAGCCAAGAAGTCCTAGCGGGAGGGCCGGGTACAGATACGCAGTATTTT.

The chain carries TRBV19 and TRBJ2-1, with 9 bases lining up with TRBD2. There are 16 residues in the CDR3. V was clipped by 6 bases and J by 10 bases; unmatched bases: 16. Germline V gives CDR1 LNHDA, CDR2 SQIVND (reference sequence). The CDR3 protein is CASSPLPSGRSGEQFF. The CDR3 DNA is TGTGCCAGTAGCCCCCTCCCCAGCGGGAGGTCGGGGGAGCAGTTCTTC.

This chain connects TRBV12-3 or TRBV12-4 to TRBJ2-7, with D possibly TRBD2 on 6 matching bases. This CDR3 is built from 13 residues. V dropped 5 bases and J dropped 6 bases, with 14 bases sitting between them. CDR3 loop: CASSGPVRGEQYF. The CDR3 DNA reads as TGTGCCAGCAGTGGGCCCGTGCGGGGCGAGCAGTACTTC.